The T cell receptor (beta chain) described here comes from a study of T cell responses to AZD1222 COVID-19 vaccine. The V segment lost 2 bases and the J segment 5 bases; nucleotides outside the gene matches: 6. Germline CDR1 reads GTSNPN; CDR2 reads SVGIG (reference sequence). The CDR3 is 15 amino acids. The assay was immunoSEQ multiplex PCR, and TCRdb's table has in-frame clones only and misses some. Of about 120,000 clones in the sample, less than 95% were seen once. This sequence was found in an adult in good health. Specimen: peripheral blood, collected on day 0 of AZD1222 vaccination. The chain joins TRBV30 to TRBJ1-6, with 7 nucleotides matching TRBD1. Here the CDR3 DNA reads TGTGCCTGGAGTAGGGACAGAGCTAATAATTCACCCCTCCACTTT. It codes for CAWSRDRANNSPLHF.